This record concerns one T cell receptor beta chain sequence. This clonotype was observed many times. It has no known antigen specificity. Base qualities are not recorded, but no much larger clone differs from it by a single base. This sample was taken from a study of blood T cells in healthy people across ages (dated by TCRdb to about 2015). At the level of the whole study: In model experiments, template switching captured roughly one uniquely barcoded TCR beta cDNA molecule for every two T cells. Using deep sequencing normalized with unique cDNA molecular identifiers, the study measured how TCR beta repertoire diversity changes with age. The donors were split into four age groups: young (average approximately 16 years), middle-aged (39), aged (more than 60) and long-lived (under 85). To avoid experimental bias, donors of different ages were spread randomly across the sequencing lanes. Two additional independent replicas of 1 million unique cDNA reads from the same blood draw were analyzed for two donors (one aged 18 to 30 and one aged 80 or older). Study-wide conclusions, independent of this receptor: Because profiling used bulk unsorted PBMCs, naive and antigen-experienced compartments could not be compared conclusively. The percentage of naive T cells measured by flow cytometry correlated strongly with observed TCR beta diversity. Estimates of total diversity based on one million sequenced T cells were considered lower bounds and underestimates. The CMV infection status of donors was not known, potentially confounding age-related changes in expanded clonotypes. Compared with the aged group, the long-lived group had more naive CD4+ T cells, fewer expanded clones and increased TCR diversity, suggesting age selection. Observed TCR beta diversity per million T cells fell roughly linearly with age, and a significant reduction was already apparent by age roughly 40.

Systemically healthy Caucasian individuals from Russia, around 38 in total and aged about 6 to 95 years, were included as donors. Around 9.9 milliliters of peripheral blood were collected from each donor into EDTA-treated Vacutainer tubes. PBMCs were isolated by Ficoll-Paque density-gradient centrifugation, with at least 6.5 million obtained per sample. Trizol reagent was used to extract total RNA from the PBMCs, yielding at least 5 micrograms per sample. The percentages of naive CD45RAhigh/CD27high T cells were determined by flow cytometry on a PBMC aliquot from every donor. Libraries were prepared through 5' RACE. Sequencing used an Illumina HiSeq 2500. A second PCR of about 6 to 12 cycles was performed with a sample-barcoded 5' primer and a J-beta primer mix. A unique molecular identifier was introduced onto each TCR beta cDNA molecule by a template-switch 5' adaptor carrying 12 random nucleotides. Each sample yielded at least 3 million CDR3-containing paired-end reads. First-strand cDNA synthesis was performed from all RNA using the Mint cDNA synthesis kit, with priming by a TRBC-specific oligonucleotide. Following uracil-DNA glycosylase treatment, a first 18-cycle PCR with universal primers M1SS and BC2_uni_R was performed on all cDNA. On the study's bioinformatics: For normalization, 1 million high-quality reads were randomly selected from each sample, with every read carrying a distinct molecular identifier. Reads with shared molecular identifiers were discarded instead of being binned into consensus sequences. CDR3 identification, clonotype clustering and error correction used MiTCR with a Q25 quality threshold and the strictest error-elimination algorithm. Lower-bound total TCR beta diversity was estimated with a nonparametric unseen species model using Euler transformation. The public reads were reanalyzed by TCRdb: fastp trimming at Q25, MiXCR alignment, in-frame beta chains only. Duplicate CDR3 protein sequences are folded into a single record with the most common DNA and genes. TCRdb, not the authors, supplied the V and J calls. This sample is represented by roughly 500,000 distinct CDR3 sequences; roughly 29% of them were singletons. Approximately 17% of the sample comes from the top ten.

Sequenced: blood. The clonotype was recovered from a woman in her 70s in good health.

The DNA sequence is TGTGCCAGCAGCTCTCTATCGGGGGGTGAAAAACTGTTTTTT. Its protein is CASSSLSGGEKLFF. The V and J segments used are TRBV7-2 and TRBJ1-4; 5 matching bases give a weak D call of TRBD1. The CDR3, from cysteine to phenylalanine, totals 14 residues. CDR3 DNA is the only sequence kept; it has 42 bases, read in frame from the first base. CDR1 and CDR2 are drawn from the germline V gene: SGHTA, FQGNSA. V drops 4 bases and J drops 7 bases, leaving 13 bases in between.